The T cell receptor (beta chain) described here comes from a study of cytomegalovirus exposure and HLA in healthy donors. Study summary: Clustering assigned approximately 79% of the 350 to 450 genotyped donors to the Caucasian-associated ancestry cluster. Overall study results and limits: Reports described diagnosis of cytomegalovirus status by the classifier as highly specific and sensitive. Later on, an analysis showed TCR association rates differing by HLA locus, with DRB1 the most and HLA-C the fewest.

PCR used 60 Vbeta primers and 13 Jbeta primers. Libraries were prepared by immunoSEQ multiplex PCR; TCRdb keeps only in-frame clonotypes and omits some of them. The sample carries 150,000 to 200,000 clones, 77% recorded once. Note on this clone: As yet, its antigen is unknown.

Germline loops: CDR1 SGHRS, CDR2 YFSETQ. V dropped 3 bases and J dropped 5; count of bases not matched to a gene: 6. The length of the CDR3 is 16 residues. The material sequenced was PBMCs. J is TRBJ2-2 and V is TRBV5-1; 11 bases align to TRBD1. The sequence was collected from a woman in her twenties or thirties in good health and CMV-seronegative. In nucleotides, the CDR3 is TGCGCCAGCAGCTCCCCCTGGGACAGGGGGACCGGGGAGCTGTTTTTT. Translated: CASSSPWDRGTGELFF.